This record concerns one T cell receptor (beta chain) sequence. The germline V gene encodes CDR1 KGHDR and CDR2 SFDVKD. V was trimmed by 0 bases and J by 5 bases, leaving 6 bases between them. The CDR3 length is 14 residues. The data were obtained in a study of T-cell reconstitution after alpha-beta-depleted transplantation in children. Using unique molecular identifiers, the investigators prepared the TCRbeta library. MiXCR was run by TCRdb on the PCR reads, yielding one entry per CDR3 protein. The table lists about 370,000 distinct CDR3 sequences, around 21% of them singletons. Sequencing was performed on PBMCs from the stem cell graft donor, taken from the stem cell graft. This sequence joins TRBV24-1 and TRBJ2-2, with D maybe TRBD1 (5 bases). This clonotype originated in a human donor who donated a stem cell graft to a child with acute myeloid leukemia. DNA for the CDR3: TGTGCCACCAGTGATTTGAGGGGTACCGGGGAGCTGTTTTTT. It encodes CATSDLRGTGELFF.